A single sample gave rise to the 14 T cell receptor beta chains below, sequenced in a study of CD8+ T cells in alopecia areata. The treatment denotes: oral pan-JAK inhibitor, 5-10 mg twice daily. Extraction and reverse transcription of RNA yielded cDNA as the sequencing template. The data were produced by immunoSEQ multiplex PCR, yet TCRdb's version contains in-frame clones alone and is incomplete. The table lists approximately 140,000 clones, approximately 80% of them singletons. The specimen was CD8+ T cells sorted from blood, collected at week 4, from a patient treated with tofacitinib. These receptors were obtained from a human donor with alopecia areata.

The V and J genes are TRBV2 and TRBJ1-2, with D unresolved. This CDR3 has 12 amino acids. The V and J ends lost 7 bases and 6 bases respectively, with 12 bases between them. CDR1 is SNHLY and CDR2 is FYNNEI in the germline V gene. CDR3 coding DNA: TGTGCCAGCACCGCTAGAAAGGATGGCTACACCTTC. Its protein is CASTARKDGYTF.

The chain employs TRBV29-1 and TRBJ2-1, with 13 bases that match TRBD2. The CDR3 loop spans 18 amino acids. CDR1 is SQVTM and CDR2 is ANQGSEA in the germline V gene. With V trimmed by 1 base and J by 0 bases, 6 bases remained unmatched. The CDR3 bases are TGCAGCGTTGAAGCGGGACTAGCGGGAAAGAGCTCCTACAATGAGCAGTTCTTC. Amino acids: CSVEAGLAGKSSYNEQFF.

This chain links TRBV19 with TRBJ2-2, with TRBD2 as a possible D gene (5 bases). The germline CDR1 and CDR2 sequences are LNHDA and SQIVND (reference sequence). The CDR3 loop spans 14 amino acids. Trimming took off 7 bases at V and 3 bases at J, with 12 bases between the two ends. The CDR3 DNA reads as TGTGCCAGTAATGAGGGCGGCGACACCGGGGAGCTGTTTTTT. As protein: CASNEGGDTGELFF.

The gene calls are TRBV6-5 and TRBJ2-7, with TRBD2 as a possible D gene (5 bases). The CDR3 contains 13 residues. The germline V and J ends were trimmed by 5 bases and 2 bases, with 10 bases remaining between them. Germline values: CDR1 MNHEY, CDR2 SVGAGI. The CDR3, as DNA: TGTGCCAGCAGTCCCTCGGAGGCCTACGAGCAGTACTTC. Amino acid sequence: CASSPSEAYEQYF.

This clone was recorded only once. The rearrangement joins TRBV19 to TRBJ1-5, with TRBD1 as a possible D gene (6 bases). CDR3 length: 13 residues. Between the trimmed V and J ends, which lost 4 bases and 7 bases, there was a span of 11 bases. CDR1 and CDR2 (germline): LNHDA, SQIVND (reference sequence). The CDR3 DNA sequence: TGTGCCAGTAGTAGTGGGGGGCGGCAGCCCCAGCATTTT. It specifies CASSSGGRQPQHF.

The chain carries TRBV5-6 and TRBJ2-6; D gene uncertain. The V gene's germline CDR1 is SGHDT and CDR2 YYEEEE. Deletions cut 3 bases from V and 1 base from J, with 20 bases between. CDR3 length: 19 amino acids. The CDR3 sequence is CASSYLLVKGRSGANVLTF. The CDR3 nucleotides are TGTGCCAGCAGCTATTTATTGGTGAAGGGTAGGTCTGGGGCCAACGTCCTGACTTTC.

The chain uses TRBV7-6 and TRBJ2-7; D possibly corresponds to TRBD2 (6 bases). V was trimmed by 0 bases and J by 7 bases, leaving 19 bases between them. Germline values: CDR1 SGHVS, CDR2 FNYEAQ. There are 16 residues in the CDR3. In DNA, the CDR3 is TGTGCCAGCAGCTTAGCTCACGGGGGAGTGGCGGTGGAGCAGTACTTC. This encodes CASSLAHGGVAVEQYF.

The V and J genes are TRBV6-9 and TRBJ2-1; D is unresolved. The CDR3 is made up of 12 amino acids. Germline V CDR1 and CDR2: MNHGY, SVAAGI. V dropped 8 bases and J dropped 8 bases, with 13 bases sitting between them. The CDR3 sequence: CASGPVRDEQFF. The CDR3 bases are TGTGCCAGCGGGCCAGTAAGGGATGAGCAGTTCTTC.

The chain's CDR3 is CASSQDRGPYELFF. CDR3 in DNA: TGCGCCAGCAGCCAAGATCGGGGCCCCTATGAGCTGTTTTTT. The chain couples TRBV4-1 to TRBJ2-2; the D call may be TRBD1 or TRBD2 (5 bases each). CDR1 MGHRA and CDR2 YSYEKL come from the germline V gene. The CDR3 sequence is 14 residues long. V dropped 0 bases and J dropped 11 bases, with 13 bases sitting between them.

This clone was recorded once. At one end the junction does not follow the germline gene, possibly because of a read error. V gene TRBV7-7 combines with J gene TRBJ2-5, with D possibly being TRBD2 (5 bases). CDR1 is SSHAT, CDR2 FNYEAQ, per germline (reference sequence). The CDR3 sequence is 16 residues long. CDR3 nucleotides: TGTGCTAGCAGCTTAAGCAGCGGTGACAAAGGAGGGACCCAGTACTTC. Translated, it gives CASSLSSGDKGGTQYF.

CDR3 protein: CASSEANRATNSPLHF. CDR3 nucleotide sequence: TGTGCCAGCAGTGAAGCGAACAGGGCCACCAATTCACCCCTCCACTTT. This chain connects TRBV2 to TRBJ1-6, with D tentatively TRBD1 (6 bases). V dropped 0 bases and J dropped 7 bases, with 13 bases sitting between them. The CDR3 spans 16 residues. Germline loops: CDR1 SNHLY, CDR2 FYNNEI.

J is TRBJ2-1 and V is TRBV7-2; TRBD2 matches 10 bases. Looked up from germline, CDR1 is SGHTA and CDR2 is FQGNSA. The V and J ends lost 1 base and 9 bases, in that order; junction bases with no gene match: 6. CDR3 length: 15 residues. As DNA, the CDR3 is TGTGCCAGCAGCTTAGAGGTCCTAGCGGGGGTTGAGCAGTTCTTC. Encoded protein: CASSLEVLAGVEQFF.

The rearrangement links TRBV12-5 to TRBJ2-7; the D is unclear. The CDR3 totals 17 residues. Trimming took off 0 bases at V and 7 bases at J, with 22 bases between the two ends. Germline V CDR1 and CDR2: LGHNT, FRNRAP. In DNA form, the CDR3 reads TGTGCTAGTGGTTTGGTTAAGGGATGTCAGCTAGGCGAAGAGCAGTACTTC. Translating gives CASGLVKGCQLGEEQYF. Full variable domain (outside the CDR3, taken from reference TRBV12-5 and TRBJ2-7): DARVTQTPRHKVTEMGQEVTMRCQPILGHNTVFWYRQTMMQGLELLAYFRNRAPLDDSGMPKDRFSAEMPDATLATLKIQPSEPRDSAVYFCASGLVKGCQLGEEQYFGPGTRLTVT.

This chain joins TRBV7-9 and TRBJ2-3, with 9 bases fitting TRBD2. CDR1 and CDR2 (germline): SEHNR, FQNEAQ (reference sequence). The V gene end was trimmed by 5 bases and the J gene end by 2 bases; junction bases not matched to a gene: 5. This CDR3 spans 15 amino acids. CDR3 protein: CASSPSGGLTDTQYF. Written as DNA, the CDR3 is TGTGCCAGCAGCCCCAGCGGGGGGCTCACAGATACGCAGTATTTT.